The clone carrying this TCR beta chain was seen just once. In the authors' workflow: The authors estimated nucleated cell counts from reference gene primer amplification. Method: immunoSEQ multiplex PCR; TCRdb's copy keeps in-frame clones and lacks some. From that table come the V and J calls and clone size; the DNA was used to work out D and trimming. The sample includes almost 400,000 clones, 88% of them seen just once. This entry comes from a study of blood T cell repertoires in COVID-19. About the study: From T cells, B-cell-depleted T cells, or PBMCs came the material, which was cDNA or gDNA.

Germline CDR1 reads GTSNPN; CDR2 reads SVGIG (reference sequence). Trimming removed 0 bases at V and 3 bases at J, with 14 bases between. CDR3 size: 15 residues. Residents of 24 US areas, aged about 18 to 95 years, made up the participants. The chain links TRBV30 to TRBJ1-1; TRBD1 might be the D (6 bases). The specimen was PBMCs or T cells enriched from blood (not recorded which). This clonotype was sampled from a woman in her twenties or thirties with acute COVID-19. CDR3 sequence reads: CAWSVLGQGYTEAFF. The CDR3 nucleotides are TGTGCCTGGAGTGTACTTGGGCAGGGGTACACTGAAGCTTTCTTT.